This T cell receptor beta chain is drawn from a study of regulatory T cells in long-lasting Graves disease. Points from the study as a whole: Study of thyroid tissue was not done, with only peripheral blood studied.

Time point in this sample: newly diagnosed GD, antithyroid drugs for less than 3 months. PBMC-derived RNA was used for the TCR library. This clonotype showed up many times. Its antigen remains unidentified. The TCR beta library used iRepertoire HTBI primers with Arm-PCR amplification of CDR3. TCRdb used MiXCR to reprocess the multiplex PCR reads, holding one entry per CDR3 protein. The sample includes some 410,000 distinct CDR3 sequences, 15% to 20% seen only once; the top ten take approximately 11%. The CDR3 spans 18 residues. Germline V gene sequence: CDR1 SGHAT, CDR2 FQNNGV. Germline trimming cut 6 bases from V and 3 bases from J; bases unmatched to any gene: 15. Another study also made use of these data, one on T cells in Graves' hyperthyroidism and ophthalmopathy. That paper notes: Participants, patients aged 18 to 65, had newly diagnosed hyperthyroidism with a duration under 2 months. Each diagnosis drew on symptoms, thyroxine, TRAb, thyroid ultrasound and orbital computed tomography findings.

The source was peripheral blood mononuclear cells (PBMCs), collected at new diagnosis, from a patient treated with antithyroid drugs. The chain joins TRBV11-2 to TRBJ2-7; 12 nucleotides agree with TRBD2. This TCR was recovered from a woman aged 30 to 39 with Graves disease. The CDR3 nucleotides are TGTGCCAGCAGTACTTTTCTAGCGGGAGGGACAGAGCTCTACGAGCAGTACTTC. Encoded protein: CASSTFLAGGTELYEQYF.